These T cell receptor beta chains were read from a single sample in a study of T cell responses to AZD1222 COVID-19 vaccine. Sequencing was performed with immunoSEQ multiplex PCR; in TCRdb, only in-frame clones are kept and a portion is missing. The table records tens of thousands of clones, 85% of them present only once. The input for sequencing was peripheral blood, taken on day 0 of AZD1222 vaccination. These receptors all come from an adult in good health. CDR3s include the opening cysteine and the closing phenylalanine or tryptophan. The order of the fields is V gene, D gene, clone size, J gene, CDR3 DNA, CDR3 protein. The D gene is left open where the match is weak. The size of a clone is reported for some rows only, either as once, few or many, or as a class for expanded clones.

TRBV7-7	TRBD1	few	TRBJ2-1	TGTGCTAGCAGTCCCTCTCCGGGACAGGGGTCTAATGAGCAGTTCTTC	CASSPSPGQGSNEQFF
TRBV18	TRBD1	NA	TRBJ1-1	TGTGCCAGCTCACGTTTAGGGCCGGGACAGGGAGCTGCCACTGAAGCTTTCTTT	CASSRLGPGQGAATEAFF
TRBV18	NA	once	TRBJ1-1	TGTGCCAGCTCGCCACCGTCAGAGGGGACTGAAGCTTTCTTT	CASSPPSEGTEAFF
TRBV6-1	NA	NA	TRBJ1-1	TGTGCCACCACCAGGCAGGGGAACACTGAAGCTTTCTTT	CATTRQGNTEAFF
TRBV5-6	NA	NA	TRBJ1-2	TGTGCCAGCAGCTTGGCCTGGGGCAACTATGGCTACACCTTC	CASSLAWGNYGYTF
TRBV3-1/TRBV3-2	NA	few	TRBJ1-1	TGTGCCAGCAGCCAGGCGTTATTCCGGAACACTGAAGCTTTCTTT	CASSQALFRNTEAFF
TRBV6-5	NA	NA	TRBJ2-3	TGTGCCAGCAGAGAGGGTTTAAGGGCAGATACGCAGTATTTT	CASREGLRADTQYF
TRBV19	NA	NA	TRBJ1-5	TGTGCCAGTACTCGGGGCAATCAGCCCCAGCATTTT	CASTRGNQPQHF
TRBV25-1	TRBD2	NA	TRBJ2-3	TGTGCCAGCAGAAGCGGGGGGGCCCCAGATACGCAGTATTTT	CASRSGGAPDTQYF
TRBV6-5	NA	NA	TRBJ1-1	TGTGCCAGCATCCGAGAGAACACTGAAGCTTTCTTT	CASIRENTEAFF
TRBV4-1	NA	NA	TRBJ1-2	TGCGCCAGCAGCCAAGATAACAGGGTAAATGGCTACACCTTC	CASSQDNRVNGYTF
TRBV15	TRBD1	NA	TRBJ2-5	TGTGCCACCAGCAGAGGGGGACAGAGATACCAAGAGACCCAGTACTTC	CATSRGGQRYQETQYF
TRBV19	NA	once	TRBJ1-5	TGTGCCAGTAGCCCAACCCTTGCGCAGCCCCAGCATTTT	CASSPTLAQPQHF
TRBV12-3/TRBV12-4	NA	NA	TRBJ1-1	TGTGCCAGCAGTTTACAAAGGGCTGAAGCTTTCTTT	CASSLQRAEAFF
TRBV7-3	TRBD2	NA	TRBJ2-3	TGTGCCAGCAGCTTGGGGACTAGCAGAGATACGCAGTATTTT	CASSLGTSRDTQYF
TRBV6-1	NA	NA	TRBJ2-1	TGTGCCGGCAGTGAAGCGACCGCCGGACAGAGGGATGAGCAGTTCTTC	CAGSEATAGQRDEQFF
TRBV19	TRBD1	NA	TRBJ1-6	TGTGCCAGTAGTGGACAGGACCCGACTTCACCCCTCCACTTT	CASSGQDPTSPLHF
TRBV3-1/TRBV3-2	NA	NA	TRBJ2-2	TGTGCCAGCAAACTAGCCCTCGGGGAGCTGTTTTTT	CASKLALGELFF
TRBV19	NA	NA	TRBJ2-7	TGTGCCAGTAGTATAGTTCGGCAGGGGAGGTACGAGCAGTACTTC	CASSIVRQGRYEQYF
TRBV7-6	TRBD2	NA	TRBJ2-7	TGTGCCAGCAGCCCGAGCGGGAGGGGGAACGAGCAGTACTTC	CASSPSGRGNEQYF
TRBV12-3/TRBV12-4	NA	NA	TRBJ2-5	TGTGCCAGCTCCTGGGGGGAGACCCAGTACTTC	CASSWGETQYF
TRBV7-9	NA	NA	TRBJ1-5	TGTGCCAGCAGCACAAGTAATCAGCCCCAGCATTTT	CASSTSNQPQHF
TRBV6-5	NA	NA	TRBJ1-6	TGTGCCAGCAGTTACTCGAACTCACCCCTCCACTTT	CASSYSNSPLHF
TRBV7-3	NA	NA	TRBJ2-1	TGTGCCAGCAGCTTATACGGGACAGAGCAGTTCTTC	CASSLYGTEQFF
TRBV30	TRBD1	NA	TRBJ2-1	TGTGCCTGGAGCGGGGACAGGGTCCATGAGCAGTTCTTC	CAWSGDRVHEQFF
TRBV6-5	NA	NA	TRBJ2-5	TGTGCCAGCAGTTACTCGCCTCAAGGGACCCAGTACTTC	CASSYSPQGTQYF
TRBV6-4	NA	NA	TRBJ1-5	TGTGCCAGCCGGAGGTACAGGGAAAATCAGCCCCAGCATTTT	CASRRYRENQPQHF
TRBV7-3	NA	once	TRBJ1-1	TGTGCCAGCAGCTTAACGGGAGCAGGGACTTACACTGAAGCTTTCTTT	CASSLTGAGTYTEAFF
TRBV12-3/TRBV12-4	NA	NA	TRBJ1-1	TGTGCCAGCAGGTATAGGAACACTGAAGCTTTCTTT	CASRYRNTEAFF
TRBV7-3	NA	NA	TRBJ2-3	TGTGCCAGCAGCTTTTCCCCCTTCAGAAGCACAGATACGCAGTATTTT	CASSFSPFRSTDTQYF
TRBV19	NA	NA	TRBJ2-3	TGTGCCAGTAGTATTAGCGATACGCAGTATTTT	CASSISDTQYF
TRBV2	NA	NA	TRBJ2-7	TGTGCCAGCAGTGAAGCAACCTACGAGCAGTACTTC	CASSEATYEQYF
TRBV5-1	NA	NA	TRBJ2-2	TGCGCCAGCAGCCGCGACGGGAGTGGCGACGGGGAGCTGTTTTTT	CASSRDGSGDGELFF
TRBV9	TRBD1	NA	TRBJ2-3	TGTGCCAGCAGCCCAGGACAGGGGACAGATACGCAGTATTTT	CASSPGQGTDTQYF
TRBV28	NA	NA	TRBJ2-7	TGTGCCAGCATCCCTTCGGGCCGTAGTTACGAGCAGTACTTC	CASIPSGRSYEQYF
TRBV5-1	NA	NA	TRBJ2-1	TGCGCCAGCTGGGACGAGCGCTGGAATGAGCAGTTCTTC	CASWDERWNEQFF
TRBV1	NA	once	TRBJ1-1	TGCACCAGCAACCGGAAAGTCAGGGAAGCTTTCTTT	CTSNRKVREAFF
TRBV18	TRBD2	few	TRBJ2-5	TGTGCCAGCTCCGGGGGGGAACAGACCCAGTACTTC	CASSGGEQTQYF
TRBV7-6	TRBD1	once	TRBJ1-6	TGTGCCAGCAGCCTACGGACAGGGGGCTTTACACCCCTCCACTTT	CASSLRTGGFTPLHF
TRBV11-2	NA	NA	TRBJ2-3	TGTGCCAGCAGAACCGGGTGGATTGATAGCACAGATACGCAGTATTTT	CASRTGWIDSTDTQYF
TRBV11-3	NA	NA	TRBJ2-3	TGTGCCAGCAGCTCTCTCGCAGCAGATACGCAGTATTTT	CASSSLAADTQYF
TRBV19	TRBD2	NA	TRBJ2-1	TGTGCCAGTAGCGCCGGGGGGGGAACCTACAATGAGCAGTTCTTC	CASSAGGGTYNEQFF
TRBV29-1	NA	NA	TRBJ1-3	TGCAGCGTTGAGGACCCGTTGGGAGGAAACACCATATATTTT	CSVEDPLGGNTIYF
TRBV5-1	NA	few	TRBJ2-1	TGCGCCAGCAGCCTCGGGACGGCGAACAATGAGCAGTTCTTC	CASSLGTANNEQFF
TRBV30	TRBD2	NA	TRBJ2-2	TGTGCCCGGGCGGAGCGGGGGTACACCGGGGAGCTGTTTTTT	CARAERGYTGELFF
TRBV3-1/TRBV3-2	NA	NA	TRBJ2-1	TGTGCCAGCAGCCAACCTCTTTCTCGAGCGGACAATGAGCAGTTCTTC	CASSQPLSRADNEQFF
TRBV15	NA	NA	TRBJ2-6	TGTGCCACTCCTACATCTGGGGCCAACGTCCTGACTTTC	CATPTSGANVLTF
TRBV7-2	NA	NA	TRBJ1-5	TGTGCCAGCAGCCAACAGGGTTTGGGTCAGCCCCAGCATTTT	CASSQQGLGQPQHF
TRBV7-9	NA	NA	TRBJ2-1	TGTGCCAGCTCATGGGGGGAGTCCCGCGGTGAGCAGTTCTTC	CASSWGESRGEQFF
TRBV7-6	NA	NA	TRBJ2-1	TGTGCCAGCAGCTTAGTAGCCGACAATGAGCAGTTCTTC	CASSLVADNEQFF
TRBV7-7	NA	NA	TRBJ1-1	TGTGCTAGCAGCTTGGGGGGGATGAACACTGAAGCTTTCTTT	CASSLGGMNTEAFF
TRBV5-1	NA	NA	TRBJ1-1	TGCGCCAGCAGCGCAGGCGGGGAGCCGGGGGCTGAAGCTTTCTTT	CASSAGGEPGAEAFF
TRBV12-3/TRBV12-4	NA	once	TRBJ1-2	TGTGCCAGCAGTCGGGGTACCTATGGCTACACCTTC	CASSRGTYGYTF
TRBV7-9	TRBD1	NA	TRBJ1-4	TGTGCCAGCAGCTTAGTGGCAGGGGGAGGTGAAAAACTGTTTTTT	CASSLVAGGGEKLFF
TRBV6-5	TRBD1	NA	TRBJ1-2	TGTGCCAGCAGAGGTTCGGGACAGGGACGGTATGGCTACACCTTC	CASRGSGQGRYGYTF
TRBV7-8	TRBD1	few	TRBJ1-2	TGTGCCAGCAGCTTCGGTACCAGGGGGCGAGCCGCGGGGGGCTACACCTTC	CASSFGTRGRAAGGYTF
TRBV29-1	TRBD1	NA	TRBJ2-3	TGCAGCCCTGGAGACAGGGCAGATACGCAGTATTTT	CSPGDRADTQYF
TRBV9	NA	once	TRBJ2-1	TGTGCCAGCAGCGTAGCGCCTAGCACAGACGAGCAGTTCTTC	CASSVAPSTDEQFF
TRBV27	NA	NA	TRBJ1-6	TGTGCCAGCAGTTTTCAGCGGGATTCACCCCTCCACTTT	CASSFQRDSPLHF